The 3 T cell receptor beta chains below were found in one sample sequenced in a study of control samples from healthy donors and cancer patients. Profiled with immunoSEQ multiplex PCR; TCRdb holds only in-frame clones, not every one. Of about 95,000 clones in the sample, roughly nine tenths were seen once. Sequencing was done on a sample of blood. Receptors were obtained from a woman aged 25-40 years in good health.

V and J are TRBV29-1 and TRBJ2-2, with 8 bases aligning to TRBD2. The CDR3 has 16 residues. V lost 5 bases, J lost 0 bases, and 8 bases stayed unmatched. CDR1 and CDR2 (germline): SQVTM, ANQGSEA. DNA of the CDR3: TGCAGCGTTCTAGGACTAGCAAATACGAACACCGGGGAGCTGTTTTTT. Its protein product is CSVLGLANTNTGELFF.

This clone was found once. This chain connects TRBV9 to TRBJ2-3; D remains unclear. Trimming took off 0 bases at V and 6 bases at J, with 5 bases between the two ends. CDR1 is SGDLS and CDR2 is YYNGEE in the germline V gene. CDR3 length equals 12 residues. The CDR3 loop reads CASSVEVDTQYF. The CDR3 coding sequence is TGTGCCAGCAGCGTAGAGGTGGATACGCAGTATTTT. Full variable domain (remainder filled in from reference TRBV9 and TRBJ2-3): DSGVTQTPKHLITATGQRVTLRCSPRSGDLSVYWYQQSLDQGLQFLIQYYNGEERAKGNILERFSAQQFPDLHSELNLSSLELGDSALYFCASSVEVDTQYFGPGTRLTVL.

The gene calls are TRBV3-1 (or the pseudogene TRBV3-2) and TRBJ2-7, with TRBD2 identical over 11 bases. The V gene end was trimmed by 10 bases and the J gene end by 4 bases; junction bases not matched to a gene: 6. This CDR3 comprises 13 residues. The V gene's germline CDR1 is LGHDT and CDR2 YNNKEL (reference sequence). CDR3 region: CATGLAANYEQYF. Written as DNA, the CDR3 is TGTGCCACGGGACTAGCGGCGAATTACGAGCAGTACTTC.